This TCR beta chain was identified during a study of shared clonotypes between healthy human individuals. Worth noting for this clone: Its antigen is currently unknown.

CDR3 size: 12 residues. Germline-derived CDR1 and CDR2 are LNHDA and SQIVND (reference sequence). Trimming removed 7 bases from V and 6 bases from J, with 12 bases in between. Whole-study results and caveats: What limited the represented genetic and exposure-history diversity was the small number of donors.

Every immunoSEQ plate was one replicate of a subset's evenly spread DNA. Sorted-subset replicate PCR reactions contained 200 ng DNA, corresponding to roughly 29,000 T cell genomes. The authors' processing: From ImmunoSEQ came sequences covering only the junction and carrying no quality scores, so filtering differed. Sequenced by immunoSEQ multiplex PCR; TCRdb stores in-frame clones only, minus some. V and J calls and clone size are as listed in that table; D and trimming were resolved from the DNA. The repertoire holds about 1 million clones, under 80% seen once, with approximately 1.5% in the top ten.

The J gene is TRBJ1-1, the V gene TRBV19, with D perhaps matching TRBD1 (6 bases). The sequencing input was memory CD4+ T cells sorted from blood. Subset reported: CD45RA-negative fraction. The TCR originated in a man aged 18 to 29 in good health. CDR3 sequence: CASNTGRPEAFF. CDR3 sequence (DNA): TGTGCCAGTAATACAGGGCGGCCTGAAGCTTTCTTT.